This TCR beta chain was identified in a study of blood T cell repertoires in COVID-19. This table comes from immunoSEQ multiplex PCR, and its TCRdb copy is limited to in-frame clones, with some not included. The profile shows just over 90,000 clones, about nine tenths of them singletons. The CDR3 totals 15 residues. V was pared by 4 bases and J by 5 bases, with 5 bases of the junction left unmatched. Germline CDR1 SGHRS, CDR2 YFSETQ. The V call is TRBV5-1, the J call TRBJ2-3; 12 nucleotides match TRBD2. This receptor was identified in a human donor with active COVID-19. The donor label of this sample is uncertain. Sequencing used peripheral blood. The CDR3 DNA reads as TGCGCCAGCAGCCCTAGCGGGGGGGCCTTAGATACGCAGTATTTT. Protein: CASSPSGGALDTQYF.